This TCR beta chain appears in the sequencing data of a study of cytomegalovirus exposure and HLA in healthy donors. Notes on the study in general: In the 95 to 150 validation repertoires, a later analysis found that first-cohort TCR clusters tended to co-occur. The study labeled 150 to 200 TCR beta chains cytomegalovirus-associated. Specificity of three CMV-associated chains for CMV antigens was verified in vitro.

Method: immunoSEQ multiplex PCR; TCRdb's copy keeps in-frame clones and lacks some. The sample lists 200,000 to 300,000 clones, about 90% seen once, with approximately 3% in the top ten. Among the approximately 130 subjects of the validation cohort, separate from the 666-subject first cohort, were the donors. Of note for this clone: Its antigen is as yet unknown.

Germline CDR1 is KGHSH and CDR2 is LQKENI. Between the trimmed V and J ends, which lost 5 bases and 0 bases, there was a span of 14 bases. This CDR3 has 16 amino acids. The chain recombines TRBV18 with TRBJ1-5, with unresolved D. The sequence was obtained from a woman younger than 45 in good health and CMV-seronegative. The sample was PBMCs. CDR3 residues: CASSTRTADSNQPQHF. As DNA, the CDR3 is TGTGCCAGCTCAACTCGGACGGCAGATAGCAATCAGCCCCAGCATTTT.